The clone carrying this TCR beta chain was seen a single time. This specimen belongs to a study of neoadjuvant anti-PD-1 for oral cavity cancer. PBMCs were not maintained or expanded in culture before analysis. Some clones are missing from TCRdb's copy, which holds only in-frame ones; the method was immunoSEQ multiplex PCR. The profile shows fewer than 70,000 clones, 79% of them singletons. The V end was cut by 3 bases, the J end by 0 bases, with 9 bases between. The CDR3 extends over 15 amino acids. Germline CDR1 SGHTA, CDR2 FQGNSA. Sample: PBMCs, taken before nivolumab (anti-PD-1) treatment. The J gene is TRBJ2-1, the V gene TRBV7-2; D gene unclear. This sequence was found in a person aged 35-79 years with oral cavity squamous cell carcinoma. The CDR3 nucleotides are TGTGCCAGCAGCTTCGGGTCCGGCTCCTACAATGAGCAGTTCTTC. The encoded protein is CASSFGSGSYNEQFF.